These 9 T cell receptor beta chains share one sample of origin, sequenced in a study of T cell repertoires in aging, cancer and after chemotherapy. TCR beta rearrangements were amplified from peripheral blood genomic DNA. Multiplex touch-down PCR with TRB-A/B primers amplified rearranged V-D-J TRB sequences. Each CDR3 protein is one row after TCRdb ran MiXCR on the multiplex PCR reads. The sample has around 7,700 distinct CDR3 sequences, around 59% seen once. Sequencing was performed on blood. The receptors shown here come from a human donor with a solid tumor.

This chain uses TRBV20-1 with TRBJ1-6; the D is unclear. Trimming left V 0 bases short and J 0 bases short, with 12 bases between. The CDR3 has 17 residues. Germline CDR1 and CDR2: DFQATT and SNEGSKA (reference sequence). CDR3 amino acids: CSARDIDVSSYNSPLHF. CDR3 bases: TGCAGTGCTAGAGATATCGACGTGAGCTCCTATAATTCACCCCTCCACTTT.

This clonotype appeared a few times. The chain uses TRBV7-2 and TRBJ2-3; 7 nucleotides match TRBD1. J lost 7 bases, V lost 2 bases, and 9 bases had no gene match. The CDR3 runs to 15 residues. Germline V gene sequence: CDR1 SGHTA, CDR2 FQGNSA. DNA for the CDR3: TGTGCCAGCAGCTTAAGGACAGGCCTCTGGTATACGCAGTATTTT. Translation gives CASSLRTGLWYTQYF.

Remarks on this clonotype: Its ends do not fully match the called genes, so a read error is possible. The chain recombines TRBV30 with TRBJ1-1, with D maybe TRBD1 (5 bases). This CDR3 has 13 residues. Germline CDR1 is GTSNPN and CDR2 is SVGIG (reference sequence). The CDR3 spells CAWIGPRGTEVFF. CDR3 in DNA: TGTGCCTGGATCGGGCCCCGGGGCACTGAAGTTTTCTTT.

To note about this clonotype: A junction boundary mismatches the germline segment, possibly from a read error. The chain carries TRBV4-2 and TRBJ2-7; D is unresolved. Looked up from germline, CDR1 is LGHNA and CDR2 is YNFKEQ. The CDR3 extends over 13 amino acids. DNA of the CDR3: TGCGCCAGCAGCCAATTCTCGCGAGGCGAGCAGTACTTC. Amino acids: CASSQFSRGEQYF.

This chain connects TRBV7-2 to TRBJ2-7; D is ambiguous. This CDR3 has 15 amino acids. Per the germline V gene, CDR1 is SGHTA and CDR2 is FQGNSA. With 5 bases removed from V and 5 bases from J, the gap between germline ends came to 19 bases. The CDR3 loop reads CASSRDSTSRDEQYF. CDR3 DNA: TGTGCCAGCAGCCGTGACTCCACTTCACGGGACGAGCAGTACTTC.

CDR3 sequence: CASSIISGNDEQFF. DNA for the CDR3: TGTGCCAGCAGCATAATTAGCGGGAACGATGAGCAGTTCTTC. This rearrangement joins TRBV7-2 to TRBJ2-1, with 8 bases lining up with TRBD2. V was clipped by 5 bases and J by 8 bases; unmatched bases: 8. Germline V lookup: CDR1 SGHTA, CDR2 FQGNSA. This CDR3 spans 14 amino acids.

This clonotype showed up just a few times. This chain uses TRBV27 with TRBJ1-3; a weak D match, TRBD1 (5 bases). Trimming cost V 5 bases and J 7 bases, with 15 bases left between them. Looked up from germline, CDR1 is MNHEY and CDR2 is SMNVEV (reference sequence). The CDR3 extends over 14 amino acids. CDR3 in DNA: TGTGCCAGCAGTGGAACAAATGGGGGGAACACCATATATTTT. It specifies CASSGTNGGNTIYF.

This chain uses TRBV6-1 with TRBJ2-3; D remains ambiguous. V dropped 5 bases and J dropped 3 bases, with 12 bases sitting between them. CDR1 MNHNS and CDR2 SASEGT come from the germline V gene. The length of the CDR3 is 14 residues. CDR3 loop: CASSPLAQTDTQYF. The CDR3 DNA sequence: TGTGCCAGCAGTCCCTTGGCCCAGACAGATACGCAGTATTTT.

V usage is TRBV5-5 and J usage is TRBJ2-3; maybe TRBD2 (5 bases). Germline V gene lookup returns CDR1 SGHKS and CDR2 YYEKEE (reference sequence). The germline V and J ends were trimmed by 10 bases and 2 bases, with 20 bases remaining between them. This CDR3 region has 15 residues. DNA of the CDR3: TGTGCCGGTTCTTACGGGGAACTTACCACAGATACGCAGTATTTT. This encodes CAGSYGELTTDTQYF.